The entry below gives a single TCR beta chain sequence along with its context. J gave up 0 bases and V 3 bases, and 4 bases lay outside the gene matches. Germline CDR1 and CDR2: SGHNT and YYREEE (reference sequence). This CDR3 has 16 amino acids. The data originate from a study of PD-L1 blockade in urothelial cancer. Study-level information: About nine tenths of the roughly 29 patients comprised males who had bladder-origin urothelial cancer. Once treatment had started, blood was analyzed at 3 weeks (second dose) and again at 6 weeks.

It was locally advanced or metastatic urothelial carcinoma that patients had. Some clones are missing from TCRdb's copy, which holds only in-frame ones; the method was immunoSEQ multiplex PCR. This table holds tens of thousands of clones, more than 65% found once. The sample in question was PBMCs, obtained around atezolizumab (anti-PD-L1) treatment. This chain connects TRBV5-4 to TRBJ2-7; 12 positions match TRBD2. This clonotype was sampled from a man aged 65 to 79 with urothelial cancer. The CDR3 sequence is CASSWGLAGSSYEQYF. The CDR3 region has the DNA TGTGCCAGCAGCTGGGGACTAGCGGGTAGCTCCTACGAGCAGTACTTC.